The text below deals with one T cell receptor (beta chain). Which antigen it targets is not known. No much larger clone is present one base from it, and per-base qualities are unavailable. The data originate from a study of blood T cell repertoires in COVID-19 (dated by TCRdb to the early 2020s). A note on the overall study: Samples from collaborators originated in the United States, Italy and Spain and spanned both the acute and convalescent phases of COVID-19. Sample metadata almost always included a de-identified subject ID, COVID-19 status, age in years and sex. Samples were obtained from the ongoing ImmuneRACE study (first 160 participants) and from 950 to 1,500 subjects provided by 6 global collaborators. Where available, HLA class I and class II types were obtained from metadata supplied by the sample provider rather than from assay-based typing. The repertoires were made available in a free public database intended to serve as a resource for research on the immune response to SARS-CoV-2. The dataset comprised deeply sampled blood TCRbeta repertoires from subjects exposed to, actively infected with, or recovered from COVID-19. The prospective study material was composed of cDNA or gDNA derived from T cells, B-cell-depleted T cells, or PBMCs. Broad study findings and their caveats: The quantity of clinical and demographic metadata differed by source and by participant and was supplied without curation.

TCRbeta CDR3 regions were amplified from genomic DNA by means of the immunoSEQ Assay, a bias-controlled multiplex PCR. The authors processed their data as follows. Within the assay, amplification of reference gene primers was used to estimate how many nucleated cells each sample contained. To quantify the absolute abundance of each unique TCRbeta CDR3 rearrangement, sequence reads were collapsed and filtered. For each sample, productive Simpson clonality was calculated as the square root of Simpson's diversity index across productive rearrangements. The table comes from immuneACCESS by way of TCRdb, which keeps in-frame sequences with V and J called. Part of the clones is missing from these tables; in studies checked, under half for an unresolved V gene and the rest for unknown reasons. The V and J calls and the clone size are those of that table, but D and trimming were determined from the DNA. The sample table lists just over 300,000 clones, roughly 89% of them with a count of one. The top ten clones comprise approximately 1.8% of the sample.

At one collaborating source in Seattle, patients were enrolled during active infection and were followed longitudinally through the course of disease. Whole blood was collected in K2EDTA tubes by collaborating institutions according to the institutions' own protocols. For TCRbeta analysis, collaborators shipped samples as frozen whole blood, isolated PBMCs, or DNA extracted from either of those sample types. The clonotype comes from a woman aged 25-40 years with COVID-19, enrolled during active disease. Sequenced input: peripheral blood.

The CDR3 protein sequence reads: CASSPGQANEKLFF. The DNA sequence follows: TGTGCCAGCAGTCCGGGACAGGCAAATGAAAAACTGTTTTTT. The sequence links TRBV6-5 to TRBJ1-4, with TRBD1 identical over 8 junction bases. Germline trimming amounts to 5 bases on V and 5 bases on J, with 4 as the count of junction bases outside the gene matches. The CDR3 contains 14 residues, cysteine and phenylalanine counted. The read is trimmed to its CDR3 DNA, 42 bases read in frame from base 1. According to the germline V gene, CDR1 reads MNHEY and CDR2 reads SVGAGI.